This T cell receptor beta chain was sequenced for a study of blood T cells in healthy people across ages. General study points: When set beside aged donors, long-lived donors presented more naive CD4+ cells and higher diversity. Roughly linear age-related decline in beta diversity appeared, significant by age roughly 40. The study could not conclusively compare naive and antigen-experienced cells, given its unsorted PBMCs.

On this clonotype: The antigen is unknown.

With a J-beta primer mix and a sample-barcoded 5' primer, a second PCR ran 7 to 11 cycles. Each cDNA was tagged by a template-switch adaptor containing 12 random nucleotides. TCRdb processed the 5' RACE reads anew with MiXCR; each CDR3 protein has one entry. The repertoire consists of 850,000 to 1,000,000 distinct CDR3 sequences, with around 46% occurring once and the leading ten covering roughly 12%. The clonotype was recovered from a man aged 25-45 years in good health. The sequenced sample consisted of blood.

The CDR3 region is CASSHESTDTQYF. CDR3 DNA: TGCGCCAGCAGCCACGAGAGCACAGATACGCAGTATTTT. The chain combines TRBV4-1 with TRBJ2-3; D uncertain. Per germline, CDR1 MGHRA and CDR2 YSYEKL. The CDR3 extends over 13 amino acids. V was cut by 3 bases and J by 0 bases, with 4 bases left in between.